The TCR beta chain described here comes from a study of shared clonotypes between healthy human individuals. Study background: Three CD4 naive, three CD4 memory, two CD8 naive and one CD8 memory plate were used per donor. Findings and caveats of the study: It was the non-shared clonotypes that had lower generation probabilities than clonotypes shared by all four donors.

This clone was observed a handful of times. Its specificity is unknown. In CD8 memory, CD45RO+ cells were put together with CCR7-negative CD45RA+ TemRA cells. Profiled with immunoSEQ multiplex PCR; TCRdb holds only in-frame clones, not every one. In the table there are about 79,000 clones, 62% of which are singletons. The CDR3 length is 12 residues. V gave up 2 bases and J gave up 4 bases, with 6 bases separating them. From germline, CDR1 is SGHAT and CDR2 FQNNGV. The clonotype originates from a man aged 30 to 45 in good health. The sequenced sample was memory CD8+ T cells sorted from blood. The subset: CD45RO+ cells pooled with CCR7-negative TemRA cells. The chain recombines TRBV11-2 with TRBJ2-7; no firm D call. The CDR3 DNA reads TGTGCCAGCAGCTTAACCGGGTACGAGCAGTACTTC. It encodes CASSLTGYEQYF. Variable domain in full (rest from reference TRBV11-2 and TRBJ2-7): EAGVAQSPRYKIIEKRQSVAFWCNPISGHATLYWYQQILGQGPKLLIQFQNNGVVDDSQLPKDRFSAERLKGVDSTLKIQPAKLEDSAVYLCASSLTGYEQYFGPGTRLTVT.